The 19 T cell receptor beta chains below come from one sample, sequenced in a study of T cell repertoires in cytomegalovirus infection. For these receptors, no antigen is known. TCRdb recomputed calls from the reads with MiXCR, one row per CDR3 protein. The sample includes about 130,000 distinct CDR3 sequences, 30% to 40% of them seen just once. The sequencing here drew on CD8+ T cells from cultured PBMCs, taken from culture after CMV antigen stimulation. These receptors all come from a human donor in good health (CMV status not recorded). Some clones in this sample may be carry-over from other donors' samples.

This clonotype occurred a few times. The chain combines TRBV27 with TRBJ1-5, with 7 bases fitting TRBD1. This CDR3 has 14 residues. V lost 5 bases to trimming and J lost 5 bases; unmatched junction nucleotides: 6. Germline CDR1 reads MNHEY; CDR2 reads SMNVEV (reference sequence). CDR3 sequence reads: CASSPRTGDQPQHF. In DNA form, the CDR3 reads TGTGCCAGCAGTCCGCGGACAGGAGATCAGCCCCAGCATTTT.

The V and J genes are TRBV12-3 or TRBV12-4 and TRBJ1-4; D possibly corresponds to TRBD1 (6 bases). The V end lost 5 bases, the J end lost 4 bases, and 14 bases lay between the germline ends. There are 15 residues in the CDR3. In DNA form, the CDR3 reads TGTGCCAGCAGTACCAAAGACAGGCGTAATGAAAAACTGTTTTTT. It is translated as CASSTKDRRNEKLFF.

This clonotype was detected many times. The chain combines TRBV7-8 with TRBJ2-7; TRBD1 might be the D (5 bases). The CDR3 contains 15 residues. Deletions cut 1 base from V and 3 bases from J, with 13 bases between. Germline CDR1 SGHVS, CDR2 FQNEAQ. This CDR3 is CASSLVDSGYYEQYF. In nucleotides, the CDR3 is TGTGCCAGCAGCTTAGTCGACAGTGGATACTACGAGCAGTACTTC.

Comments on this clonotype: The junction shows a germline mismatch at one end, possibly a read error. V and J are TRBV7-7 and TRBJ2-3, with D maybe TRBD2 (5 bases). Germline V lookup: CDR1 SSHAT, CDR2 FNYEAQ (reference sequence). The CDR3 is 15 residues long. This CDR3 reads CASSLGLASTDTQYF. The CDR3 nucleotides are TGTGCTAGCAGCTTAGGGCTAGCTAGCACAGATACGCAGTATTTT.

This clonotype has a handful of counts. This rearrangement joins TRBV7-9 to TRBJ2-7; D remains unclear. V was pared by 5 bases and J by 0 bases, with 11 bases between. Germline loops: CDR1 SEHNR, CDR2 FQNEAQ (reference sequence). The CDR3 has 14 amino acids. The CDR3 reads CASSHGTSSYEQYF. Here the CDR3 DNA reads TGTGCCAGCAGCCACGGTACGAGCTCCTACGAGCAGTACTTC.

This chain connects TRBV6-6 to TRBJ2-3; the match to TRBD1 covers 11 bases. The V gene's germline CDR1 is MNHNY and CDR2 SVGAGI (reference sequence). V was pared by 2 bases and J by 0 bases, with 7 bases of the junction left unmatched. The CDR3 totals 18 residues. CDR3 loop: CASSYLRGQGASTDTQYF. CDR3 nucleotides: TGTGCCAGCAGTTACCTCAGAGGACAGGGGGCAAGCACAGATACGCAGTATTTT.

The J gene is TRBJ1-2, the V gene TRBV12-3 or TRBV12-4; 10 bases align to TRBD1. The CDR3 sequence is 17 residues long. Trimming at V came to 5 bases and at J to 6 bases, leaving 15 bases not matched to a gene. The CDR3 bases are TGTGCCAGCAGTGTGGCCCTGACAGGGGGCAGCAACGATGGCTACACCTTC. This translates into CASSVALTGGSNDGYTF.

The chain joins TRBV15 to TRBJ2-3; the D gene is possibly TRBD2 (5 bases). This CDR3 has 16 amino acids. Trimming pared 0 bases from V and 1 base from J, leaving 11 bases between. Germline CDR1 reads LNHNV; CDR2 reads YYDKDF (reference sequence). The CDR3 is CATSRDDGGGTDTQYF. The DNA of the CDR3 is TGTGCCACCAGCAGAGATGACGGAGGTGGCACAGATACGCAGTATTTT.

The sample holds a few counts of this clonotype. This chain uses TRBV7-9 with TRBJ1-1; a weak D match, TRBD1 (6 bases). The CDR3 length is 16 residues. Trimming took off 3 bases at V and 1 base at J, with 15 bases between the two ends. Germline loops: CDR1 SEHNR, CDR2 FQNEAQ (reference sequence). CDR3 nucleotides: TGTGCCAGCAGCTTGGGCCAGGGGAAACCGAACACTGAAGCTTTCTTT. It specifies CASSLGQGKPNTEAFF.

The V gene is TRBV12-3 or TRBV12-4, the J gene TRBJ2-7; D is perhaps TRBD2 (5 bases). This CDR3 is 14 amino acids long. Trimming cost V 6 bases and J 3 bases, with 15 bases left between them. The CDR3 sequence is CASSGSGSIYEQYF. CDR3 DNA sequence: TGTGCCAGCAGCGGAAGCGGTTCTATCTACGAGCAGTACTTC.

V and J are TRBV7-9 and TRBJ1-4; D is unclear. Looked up from germline, CDR1 is SEHNR and CDR2 is FQNEAQ (reference sequence). There are 14 residues in the CDR3. Deletions cut 1 base from V and 2 bases from J, with 5 bases between. CDR3 DNA: TGTGCCAGCAGCTTAGGTACGACTAATGAAAAACTGTTTTTT. It is translated as CASSLGTTNEKLFF.

This chain links TRBV5-1 with TRBJ2-5; the D call may be TRBD1 or TRBD2 (5 bases each). Trimming removed 4 bases from V and 0 bases from J, with 10 bases in between. CDR3 length: 14 amino acids. Germline values: CDR1 SGHRS, CDR2 YFSETQ. CDR3 in DNA: TGCGCCAGCAGCACCGGGACCGACCAAGAGACCCAGTACTTC. Encoded protein: CASSTGTDQETQYF. Full variable domain (rest looked up from reference TRBV5-1 and TRBJ2-5): KAGVTQTPRYLIKTRGQQVTLSCSPISGHRSVSWYQQTPGQGLQFLFEYFSETQRNKGNFPGRFSGRQFSNSRSEMNVSTLELGDSALYLCASSTGTDQETQYFGPGTRLLVL.

The chain recombines TRBV29-1 with TRBJ2-5; D gene ambiguous. Germline V CDR1 and CDR2: SQVTM, ANQGSEA. The length of the CDR3 is 13 residues. Trimming took off 4 bases at V and 0 bases at J, with 9 bases between the two ends. CDR3 sequence (DNA): TGCAGCGTTGTGGCGGTTAACCAAGAGACCCAGTACTTC. Translating it yields CSVVAVNQETQYF.

This clonotype appeared a few times. The CDR3 loop is CAISERGLYGYTF. CDR3 sequence (DNA): TGTGCCATCAGTGAGAGGGGATTGTATGGCTACACCTTC. The genes are TRBV10-3 and TRBJ1-2; perhaps TRBD1 as D (5 bases). The germline CDR1 and CDR2 sequences are ENHRY and SYGVKD. Trimming removed 2 bases at V and 5 bases at J, with 9 bases between. There are 13 residues in the CDR3.

For the CDR3, the DNA is TGTGCCAACCTGGGGCAGGGGGAGACCGGGGAGCTGTTTTTT. This gives the protein CANLGQGETGELFF. This chain uses TRBV7-9 with TRBJ2-2, with 7 bases fitting TRBD1. CDR1 and CDR2 from the germline V gene are SEHNR and FQNEAQ (reference sequence). This CDR3 contains 14 residues. J gave up 5 bases and V 10 bases, and 10 bases lay outside the gene matches.

The table lists this clonotype with many counts. CDR3 protein: CASSSRGNTEAFF. The CDR3 DNA reads TGTGCCAGCAGCTCACGGGGGAACACTGAAGCTTTCTTT. This rearrangement joins TRBV7-6 to TRBJ1-1; no reliable D call. Germline V CDR1 and CDR2: SGHVS, FNYEAQ. The CDR3 consists of 13 residues. Trimming pared 4 bases from V and 1 base from J, leaving 7 bases between.

This clonotype was recorded at least ten times. J is TRBJ1-1 and V is TRBV7-2; no definite D call. Germline-derived CDR1 and CDR2 are SGHTA and FQGNSA. The CDR3 covers 16 residues. Trimming removed 0 bases at V and 3 bases at J, with 14 bases between. The CDR3 sequence is CASSLAWSDLYTEAFF. CDR3 nucleotide sequence: TGTGCCAGCAGCTTAGCATGGTCCGACTTATACACTGAAGCTTTCTTT.

V gene TRBV6-2 or TRBV6-3 combines with J gene TRBJ2-3, with TRBD1 matching 7 bases. This CDR3 contains 19 residues. CDR1 MNHEY and CDR2 SVGEGT come from the germline V gene. V was pared by 2 bases and J by 3 bases, with 17 bases of the junction left unmatched. CDR3 sequence reads: CASSYRSTIRQGWTDTQYF. In nucleotides, the CDR3 is TGTGCCAGCAGTTACCGCTCGACAATAAGACAGGGATGGACAGATACGCAGTATTTT.

This clonotype has more than one count but fewer than ten. This chain joins TRBV7-9 and TRBJ2-7; perhaps TRBD2 as D (5 bases). CDR1 is SEHNR and CDR2 is FQNEAQ in the germline V gene (reference sequence). The CDR3 runs 14 residues. Trimming removed 5 bases at V and 2 bases at J, with 13 bases between. CDR3 in amino acids: CASSPPTGTYEQYF. The DNA for the CDR3 is TGTGCCAGCAGCCCACCGACGGGGACCTACGAGCAGTACTTC.